This T cell receptor beta chain was captured by sequencing in a study of blood T cell repertoires in COVID-19 (dated by TCRdb to about 2020). Regarding the study in general: Samples from collaborators originated in the United States, Italy and Spain and spanned both the acute and convalescent phases of COVID-19. The prospective study material was composed of cDNA or gDNA derived from T cells, B-cell-depleted T cells, or PBMCs. Subjects who had been exposed to COVID-19, were actively infected with it, or had recovered from it provided the deeply sampled blood TCRbeta repertoires that made up the dataset. The repertoires were released in a freely available public database intended as a resource for research on the immune response to SARS-CoV-2. Samples were obtained from the ongoing ImmuneRACE study (first 160 participants) and from 1,000 to 1,500 subjects provided by 6 global collaborators. A de-identified subject ID, COVID-19 status, age in years and sex were almost always included in the sample metadata. HLA class I and class II types, where available, came from metadata supplied by the sample provider rather than from assay-based typing.

In the prospective study, participants were 18 to 89 years old, resided in 20 to 30 geographic areas of the United States, and were enrolled through a virtual design. Cohort assignment in the prospective study relied on participant-reported clinical history from a screening survey and a study questionnaire. Recovered participants in ImmuneRACE Cohort 3 were defined by two consecutive negative NP/OP PCR tests, clearance by a healthcare professional, or resolution of symptoms. In the prospective study, whole blood, serum and a nasopharyngeal or oropharyngeal swab were collected from each participant by mobile phlebotomists. Over a roughly two-month period, participants in the prospective study had the option of providing additional blood draws and questionnaires. Before DNA extraction, prospective study blood samples were shipped either frozen or at room temperature. The immunoSEQ Assay, a bias-controlled multiplex PCR, was used to amplify TCRbeta CDR3 regions from genomic DNA. Under the source paper's analysis protocol: Nucleated cell counts per sample were estimated from amplification of reference gene primers within the assay. To quantify the absolute abundance of each unique TCRbeta CDR3 rearrangement, sequence reads were collapsed and filtered. For each sample, productive Simpson clonality was calculated as the square root of Simpson's diversity index over productive rearrangements. The immuneACCESS repertoire file appears here via TCRdb, limited to in-frame rearrangements. These files lack a portion of the clones; in checked studies, under half of the deficit traces to unresolved V genes, and the cause of the others is not known. The V and J calls and clone size come from that table; D and trimming were worked out from the DNA. The sample includes roughly 310,000 clones, with around 90% observed a single time. The ten largest clones take up 2.6% of the sample.

The investigation overall reported the following: How much clinical and demographic metadata was included differed by source and by participant, and the metadata was provided uncurated.

Details on this clone: Its recognized antigen is unknown. No quality values exist for individual bases; no much larger clone is one base distant.

The germline V gene (reference sequence) supplies CDR1 SGHAT and CDR2 FQDESV. The V and J ends are trimmed by 4 bases and 5 bases, leaving 14 bases between them. There are 15 amino acids in the CDR3, from cysteine to phenylalanine inclusive. The CDR3 DNA has 45 bases and is translated from base 1. Sequenced material: PBMCs or T cells enriched from blood (not recorded which). This TCR derives from a man aged 60 to 75 who had recovered from COVID-19. Recombination linked TRBV11-1 to TRBJ2-2; TRBD1 is possibly the D segment (6 matching bases). In nucleotides, the sequence is TGTGCCAGCAGCTCTACAGGGTCAGGGACCGGGGAGCTGTTTTTT. This sequence encodes CASSSTGSGTGELFF.